The 15 T cell receptor beta chains below all came from one sample that was sequenced in a study of identical twins. TCRdb reprocessed the 5' RACE reads via MiXCR and lists one record per CDR3 protein. The sample comprises 550,000 to 800,000 distinct CDR3 sequences, about 7.1% of which are singletons, and 1.5% to 2% rests with the top ten. The same sample was also studied in work on yellow fever vaccine responses in identical twins.

The sequenced sample consisted of PBMCs. The receptors derive from a woman under 30 in good health.

The V call is TRBV2, the J call TRBJ2-1; the match to TRBD2 covers 12 bases. The J segment lost 1 base and the V segment lost 1 base, leaving 2 bases of the junction unmatched. Germline V gene sequence: CDR1 SNHLY, CDR2 FYNNEI. This CDR3 contains 17 residues. CDR3 sequence: CASSEGTSGRSYNEQFF. The CDR3 DNA reads TGTGCCAGCAGTGAAGGAACTAGCGGGAGGTCCTACAATGAGCAGTTCTTC.

The genes are TRBV20-1 and TRBJ2-2; D not certain. The V end lost 2 bases, the J end lost 5 bases, and 6 bases lay between the germline ends. The germline V gene encodes CDR1 DFQATT and CDR2 SNEGSKA (reference sequence). The CDR3 loop spans 12 amino acids. This CDR3 reads CSARPGTGELFF. CDR3 nucleotide sequence: TGCAGTGCTAGACCCGGAACCGGGGAGCTGTTTTTT.

This clonotype appeared many times. This chain links TRBV5-1 with TRBJ2-3; 7 bases align to TRBD2. The CDR3 extends over 15 amino acids. The germline V gene encodes CDR1 SGHRS and CDR2 YFSETQ. V shed 0 bases and J 4 bases; nucleotides not matched to a gene: 5. CDR3 amino acids: CASSLAGGSADTQYF. CDR3 DNA sequence: TGCGCCAGCAGCTTGGCCGGGGGGAGCGCAGATACGCAGTATTTT. Filled out from reference TRBV5-1 and TRBJ2-3, the complete variable domain reads KAGVTQTPRYLIKTRGQQVTLSCSPISGHRSVSWYQQTPGQGLQFLFEYFSETQRNKGNFPGRFSGRQFSNSRSEMNVSTLELGDSALYLCASSLAGGSADTQYFGPGTRLTVL.

V is TRBV12-3 or TRBV12-4 and J is TRBJ2-1; 8 bases map to TRBD2. V was clipped by 1 base and J by 14 bases; unmatched bases: 10. The length of the CDR3 is 14 residues. CDR3 residues: CASSLGAGLGQEFF. The CDR3 coding sequence is TGTGCCAGCAGTTTAGGCGCGGGACTAGGGCAGGAGTTCTTC.

This clonotype was found a few times. The J gene is TRBJ2-5, the V gene TRBV29-1, with D possibly TRBD1 on 5 matching bases. This CDR3 is 14 amino acids long. Trimming removed 2 bases from V and 5 bases from J, with 15 bases in between. Looked up from germline, CDR1 is SQVTM and CDR2 is ANQGSEA. The CDR3 region has the DNA TGCAGCGTTGAAAGTCAGGGCCATTGGGAGACCCAGTACTTC. Protein sequence: CSVESQGHWETQYF.

This clonotype was recorded a few times. This chain joins TRBV12-3 or TRBV12-4 and TRBJ1-1; weak D call: TRBD1 (6 bases). Trimming took 8 bases from V and 4 from J, leaving 17 bases between them. The CDR3 is 14 residues long. This CDR3 reads CASSAQGLPTEAFF. The CDR3 bases are TGTGCCAGCTCAGCACAGGGTCTGCCCACTGAAGCTTTCTTT.

V and J are TRBV12-3 or TRBV12-4 and TRBJ1-6; D perhaps matches TRBD1 (5 bases). The CDR3 extends over 14 amino acids. Trimming removed 7 bases at V and 7 bases at J, with 14 bases between. This chain's CDR3 is CASTGPDWNSPLHF. CDR3 bases: TGTGCCAGCACGGGACCAGATTGGAATTCACCCCTCCACTTT.

The chain uses TRBV13 and TRBJ1-1; the match to TRBD1 covers 8 bases. This CDR3 is built from 14 residues. V lost 2 bases, J lost 4 bases, and 3 bases stayed unmatched. CDR1 is PRHDT, CDR2 FYEKMQ, per germline (reference sequence). The CDR3 spells CASSLPTGGTEAFF. CDR3 DNA sequence: TGTGCCAGCAGCTTACCCACAGGGGGCACTGAAGCTTTCTTT.

The rearrangement joins TRBV28 to TRBJ2-7, with D unclear. Per germline, CDR1 MDHEN and CDR2 SYDVKM. The CDR3 has 11 residues. Trimming took 7 bases from V and 4 from J, leaving 8 bases between them. The CDR3 region is CASTDRYEQYV. The CDR3 DNA reads as TGTGCCAGCACAGATCGGTACGAGCAGTACGTC.

This clonotype was detected a few times. V gene TRBV5-1 combines with J gene TRBJ2-6; the D gene is possibly TRBD1 (6 bases). The germline V gene encodes CDR1 SGHRS and CDR2 YFSETQ. The CDR3 is 18 residues long. With 1 base removed from V and 3 bases from J, the gap between germline ends came to 17 bases. The CDR3 spells CASSLRGTERIGANVLTF. For the CDR3, the DNA is TGCGCCAGCAGCTTGAGGGGGACGGAACGGATTGGGGCCAACGTCCTGACTTTC.

The chain combines TRBV6-1 with TRBJ2-7; D remains unclear. V shed 6 bases and J shed 5 bases, with 14 bases lying between them. CDR1 MNHNS and CDR2 SASEGT come from the germline V gene. The CDR3 totals 13 residues. The CDR3 bases are TGTGCCAGCAGACAACCGACTCCAGACGAGCAGTACTTC. Its protein is CASRQPTPDEQYF.

This clonotype was seen ten or more times. The chain employs TRBV7-9 and TRBJ1-5; 12 nucleotides line up with TRBD1. The CDR3 covers 15 residues. V lost 1 base, J lost 7 bases, and 2 bases stayed unmatched. Germline CDR1 is SEHNR and CDR2 is FQNEAQ (reference sequence). Here the CDR3 DNA reads TGTGCCAGCAGCTTAGAGGGACAGGGGGCACAGCCCCAGCATTTT. Amino acid sequence: CASSLEGQGAQPQHF.

V usage is TRBV7-9 and J usage is TRBJ1-3; a possible D gene is TRBD1 (5 bases). Germline CDR1 reads SEHNR; CDR2 reads FQNEAQ (reference sequence). The V end lost 5 bases, the J end lost 0 bases, and 17 bases lay between the germline ends. This CDR3 spans 17 amino acids. CDR3 bases: TGTGCCAGCAGCGGAGCCGGGACGGCGAACTCTGGAAACACCATATATTTT. It encodes CASSGAGTANSGNTIYF.

This chain connects TRBV2 to TRBJ2-7; TRBD1 or TRBD2 may be the D gene (5 bases each). The V gene's germline CDR1 is SNHLY and CDR2 FYNNEI. This CDR3 spans 12 amino acids. Trimming pared 5 bases from V and 3 bases from J, leaving 8 bases between. In nucleotides, the CDR3 is TGTGCCAGCAGTCGGGACGGCTACGAGCAGTACGTC. Residues: CASSRDGYEQYV.

The V gene is TRBV20-1, the J gene TRBJ2-7, with D perhaps matching TRBD1 or TRBD2 (5 bases each). Trimming cost V 5 bases and J 2 bases, with 7 bases left between them. Germline V gene data show CDR1 as DFQATT and CDR2 as SNEGSKA (reference sequence). This CDR3 contains 11 residues. The CDR3 is CSAGTPYEQYV. Written as DNA, the CDR3 is TGCAGTGCTGGGACCCCCTACGAGCAGTACGTC.